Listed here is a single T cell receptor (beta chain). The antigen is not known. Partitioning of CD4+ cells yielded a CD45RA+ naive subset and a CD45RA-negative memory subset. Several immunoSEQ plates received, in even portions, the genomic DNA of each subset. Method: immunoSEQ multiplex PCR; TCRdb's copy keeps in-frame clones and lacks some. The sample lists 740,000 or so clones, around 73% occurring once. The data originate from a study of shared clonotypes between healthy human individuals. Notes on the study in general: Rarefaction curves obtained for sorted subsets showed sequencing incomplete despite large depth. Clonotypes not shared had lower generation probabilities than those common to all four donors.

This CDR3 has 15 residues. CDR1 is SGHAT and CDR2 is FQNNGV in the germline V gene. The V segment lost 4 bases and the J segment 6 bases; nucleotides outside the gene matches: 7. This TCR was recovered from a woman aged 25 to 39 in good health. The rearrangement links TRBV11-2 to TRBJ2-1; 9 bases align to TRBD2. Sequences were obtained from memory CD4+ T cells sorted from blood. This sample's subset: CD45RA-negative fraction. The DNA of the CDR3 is TGTGCCAGCAGCTACCTAGCGGGGACTAGCAATGAGCAGTTCTTC. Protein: CASSYLAGTSNEQFF.